The clone carrying this TCR beta chain was recorded a few times. The data are from a study of T cells in Graves' hyperthyroidism and ophthalmopathy. V lost 10 bases, J lost 2 bases, and 4 bases stayed unmatched. Germline CDR1 is MNHEY and CDR2 is SMNVEV (reference sequence). The CDR3 runs to 12 residues. Each diagnosis drew on symptoms, thyroxine, TRAb, thyroid ultrasound and orbital computed tomography findings. The investigators amplified TCR beta CDR3 regions from RNA transcripts. The HTBI primer set served for first-round RT-PCR of the TCR CDR3. TCRdb independently ran MiXCR on the multiplex PCR reads; one entry per CDR3 protein. The profile covers about half a million distinct CDR3 sequences, with around 20% appearing a single time and 26% taken by the ten largest.

Source material: blood. The V gene is TRBV27, the J gene TRBJ2-7; 8 bases line up with TRBD1. This clonotype was sampled from a man in his late teens or twenties with Graves' hyperthyroidism. The CDR3 coding sequence is TGTGCCACCCAGGGGGCTACCTACGAGCAGTACTTC. Its protein product is CATQGATYEQYF.